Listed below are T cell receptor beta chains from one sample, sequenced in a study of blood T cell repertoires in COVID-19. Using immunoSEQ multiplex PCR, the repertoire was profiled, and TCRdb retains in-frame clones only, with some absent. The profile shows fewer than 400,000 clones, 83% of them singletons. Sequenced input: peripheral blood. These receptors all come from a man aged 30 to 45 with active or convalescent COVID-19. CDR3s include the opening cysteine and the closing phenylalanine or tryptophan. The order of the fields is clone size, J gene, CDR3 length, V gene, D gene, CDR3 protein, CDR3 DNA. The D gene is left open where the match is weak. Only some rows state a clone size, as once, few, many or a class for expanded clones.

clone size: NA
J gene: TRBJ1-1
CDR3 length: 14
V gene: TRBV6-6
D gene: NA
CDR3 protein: CASSYPAGDTEAFF
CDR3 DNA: TGTGCCAGCAGTTACCCCGCGGGGGACACTGAAGCTTTCTTT

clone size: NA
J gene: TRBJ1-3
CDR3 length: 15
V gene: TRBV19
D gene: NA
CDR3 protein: CASSIAGISGNTIYF
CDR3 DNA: TGTGCCAGTAGTATTGCCGGGATCTCTGGAAACACCATATATTTT

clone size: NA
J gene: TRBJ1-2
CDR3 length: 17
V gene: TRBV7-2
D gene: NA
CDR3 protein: CASSLSHERGVDYGYTF
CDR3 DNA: TGTGCCAGCAGCTTATCGCACGAGCGGGGGGTTGACTATGGCTACACCTTC

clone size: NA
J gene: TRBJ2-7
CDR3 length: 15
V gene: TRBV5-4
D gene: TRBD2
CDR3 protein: CASSLAGGVGYEQYF
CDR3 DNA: TGTGCCAGCAGCTTGGCGGGGGGGGTTGGATACGAGCAGTACTTC

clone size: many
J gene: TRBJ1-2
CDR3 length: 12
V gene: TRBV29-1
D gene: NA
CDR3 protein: CSVSGGNYGYTF
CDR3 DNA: TGCAGCGTCTCCGGGGGGAATTATGGCTACACCTTC

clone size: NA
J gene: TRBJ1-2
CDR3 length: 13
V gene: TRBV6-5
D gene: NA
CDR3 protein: CASKLGAKYGYTF
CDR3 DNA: TGTGCCAGCAAGCTGGGGGCGAAGTATGGCTACACCTTC

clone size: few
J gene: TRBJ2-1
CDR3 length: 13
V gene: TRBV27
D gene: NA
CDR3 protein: CASSFWESNEQFF
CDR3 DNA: TGTGCCAGCAGTTTCTGGGAGTCCAATGAGCAGTTCTTC

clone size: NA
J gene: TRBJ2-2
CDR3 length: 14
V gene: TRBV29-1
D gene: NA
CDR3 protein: CSVEMGAHTGELFF
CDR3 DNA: TGCAGCGTTGAGATGGGGGCCCACACCGGGGAGCTGTTTTTT

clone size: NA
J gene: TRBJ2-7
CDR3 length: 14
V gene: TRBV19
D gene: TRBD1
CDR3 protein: CASSTGTGGNEQYF
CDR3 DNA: TGTGCCAGTTCAACCGGGACAGGGGGCAACGAGCAGTACTTC

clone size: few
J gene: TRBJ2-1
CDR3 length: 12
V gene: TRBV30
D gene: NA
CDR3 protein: CAWSVLRDEQFF
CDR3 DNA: TGTGCCTGGAGTGTGCTCAGGGATGAGCAGTTCTTC

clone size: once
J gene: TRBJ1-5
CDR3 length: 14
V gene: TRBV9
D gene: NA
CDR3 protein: CASSVAPGVQPQHF
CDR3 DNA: TGTGCCAGCAGCGTGGCCCCAGGCGTTCAGCCCCAGCATTTT

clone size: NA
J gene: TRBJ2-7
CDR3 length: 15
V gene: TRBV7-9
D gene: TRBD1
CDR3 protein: CASRFGQGASYEQYF
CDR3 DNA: TGTGCCAGCAGGTTCGGACAGGGGGCCTCCTACGAGCAGTACTTC

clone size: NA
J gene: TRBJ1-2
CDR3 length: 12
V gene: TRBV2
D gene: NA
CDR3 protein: CASSPGSGGYTF
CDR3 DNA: TGTGCCAGCAGTCCAGGGTCGGGCGGCTACACCTTC

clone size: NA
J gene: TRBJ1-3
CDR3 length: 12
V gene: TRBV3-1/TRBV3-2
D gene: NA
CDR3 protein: CASSLGAGRVIF
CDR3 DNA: TGTGCCAGCAGCCTTGGAGCGGGACGGGTTATTTTT

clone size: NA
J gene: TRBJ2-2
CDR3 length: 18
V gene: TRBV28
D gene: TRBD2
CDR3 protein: CASSPPAGLAGVTGELFF
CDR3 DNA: TGTGCCAGCAGTCCGCCCGCGGGGTTAGCGGGAGTAACCGGGGAGCTGTTTTTT

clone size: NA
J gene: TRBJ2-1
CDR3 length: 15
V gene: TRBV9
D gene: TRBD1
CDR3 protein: CASSIRDRHNNEQFF
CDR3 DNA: TGTGCCAGCAGCATCCGGGACAGACACAACAATGAGCAGTTCTTC

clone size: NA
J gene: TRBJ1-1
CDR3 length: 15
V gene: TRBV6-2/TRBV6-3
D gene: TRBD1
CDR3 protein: CASSYRVGGNTEAFF
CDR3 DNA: TGTGCCAGCAGTTACCGGGTAGGGGGCAACACTGAAGCTTTCTTT

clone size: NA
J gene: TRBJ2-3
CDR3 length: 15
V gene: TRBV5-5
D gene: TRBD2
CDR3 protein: CASRRTSGGTDTQYF
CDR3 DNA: TGTGCCAGCAGACGGACTAGCGGGGGCACAGATACGCAGTATTTT

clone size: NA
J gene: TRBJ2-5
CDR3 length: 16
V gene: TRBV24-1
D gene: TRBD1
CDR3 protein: CATSDLTTGGGETQYF
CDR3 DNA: TGTGCCACCAGTGATTTGACGACAGGGGGCGGTGAGACCCAGTACTTC

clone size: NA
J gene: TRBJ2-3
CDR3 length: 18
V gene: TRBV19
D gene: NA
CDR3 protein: CASSMATVRGSSTDTQYF
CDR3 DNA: TGTGCCAGTAGTATGGCAACAGTGAGGGGGTCTAGCACAGATACGCAGTATTTT

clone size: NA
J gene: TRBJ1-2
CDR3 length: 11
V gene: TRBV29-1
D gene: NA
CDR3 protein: CSVEAGSGYTF
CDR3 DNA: TGCAGCGTTGAGGCGGGGAGTGGCTACACCTTC

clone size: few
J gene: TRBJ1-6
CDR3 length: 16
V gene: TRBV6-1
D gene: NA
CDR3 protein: CASSEGPPDRGSPLHF
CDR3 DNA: TGTGCCAGCAGTGAAGGCCCCCCCGATAGGGGCTCACCCCTCCACTTT

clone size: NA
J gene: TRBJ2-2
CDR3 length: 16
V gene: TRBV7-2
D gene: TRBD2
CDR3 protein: CASRPLAGGPAGELFF
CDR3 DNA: TGTGCCAGCAGACCCTTAGCGGGAGGGCCGGCCGGGGAGCTGTTTTTT

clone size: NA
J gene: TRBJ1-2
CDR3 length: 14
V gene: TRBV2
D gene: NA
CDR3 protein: CASSVQGYGYGYTF
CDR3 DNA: TGTGCCAGCAGTGTACAGGGATACGGCTATGGCTACACCTTC

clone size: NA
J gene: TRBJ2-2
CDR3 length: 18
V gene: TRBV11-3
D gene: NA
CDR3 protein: CASSLDLVGRENTGELFF
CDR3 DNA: TGTGCCAGCAGCTTAGATTTAGTGGGGCGAGAGAACACCGGGGAGCTGTTTTTT

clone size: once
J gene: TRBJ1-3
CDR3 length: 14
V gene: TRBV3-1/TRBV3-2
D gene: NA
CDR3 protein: CASSREDIGNTIYF
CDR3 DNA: TGTGCCAGCAGCCGGGAGGATATCGGAAACACCATATATTTT

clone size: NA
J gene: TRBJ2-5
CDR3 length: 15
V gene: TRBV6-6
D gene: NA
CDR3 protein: CASSYSEGAGETQYF
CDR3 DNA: TGTGCCAGCAGTTACTCGGAGGGGGCAGGGGAGACCCAGTACTTC

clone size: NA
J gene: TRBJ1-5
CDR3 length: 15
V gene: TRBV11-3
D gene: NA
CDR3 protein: CASSLDLRVDQPQHF
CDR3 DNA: TGTGCCAGCAGCTTAGATTTGAGGGTTGATCAGCCCCAGCATTTT

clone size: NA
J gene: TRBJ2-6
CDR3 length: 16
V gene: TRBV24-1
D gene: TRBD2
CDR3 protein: CATSEAGVSGANVLTF
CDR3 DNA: TGTGCCACCAGTGAGGCGGGAGTCTCTGGGGCCAACGTCCTGACTTTC

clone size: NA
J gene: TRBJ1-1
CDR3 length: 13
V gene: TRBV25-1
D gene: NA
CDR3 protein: CASRLRGDTEAFF
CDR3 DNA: TGTGCCAGCCGTCTTCGGGGGGACACTGAAGCTTTCTTT

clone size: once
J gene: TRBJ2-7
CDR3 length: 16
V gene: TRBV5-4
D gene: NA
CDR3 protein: CASGAGGQIGSYEQYF
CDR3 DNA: TGTGCCAGCGGAGCGGGCGGGCAAATCGGCTCCTACGAGCAGTACTTC

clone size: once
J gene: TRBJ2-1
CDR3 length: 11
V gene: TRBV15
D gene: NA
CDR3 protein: CATSRVREQFF
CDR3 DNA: TGTGCCACCAGCAGAGTACGGGAGCAGTTCTTC

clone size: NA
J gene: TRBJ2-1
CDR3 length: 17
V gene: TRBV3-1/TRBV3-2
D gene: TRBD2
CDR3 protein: CASSHPGGGRAPNEQFF
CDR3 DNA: TGTGCCAGCAGCCACCCGGGGGGCGGGAGGGCCCCCAATGAGCAGTTCTTC

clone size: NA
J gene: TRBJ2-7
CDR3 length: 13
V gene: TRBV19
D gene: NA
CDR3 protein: CASSIQGRYEQYF
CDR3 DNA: TGTGCCAGTAGTATCCAGGGCCGCTACGAGCAGTACTTC

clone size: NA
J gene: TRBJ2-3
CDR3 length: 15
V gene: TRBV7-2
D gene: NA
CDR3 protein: CASSLDSSSTDTQYF
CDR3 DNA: TGTGCCAGCAGCCTCGACTCGTCTAGCACAGATACGCAGTATTTT

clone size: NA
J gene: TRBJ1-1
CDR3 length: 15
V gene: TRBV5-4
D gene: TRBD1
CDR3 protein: CASSAVNRGLSVAFF
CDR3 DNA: TGTGCCAGCAGCGCGGTAAACAGGGGGCTGAGTGTAGCTTTCTTT

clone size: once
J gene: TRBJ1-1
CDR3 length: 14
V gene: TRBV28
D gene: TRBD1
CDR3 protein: CASSSLSRGRLAFF
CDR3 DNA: TGTGCCAGCAGCTCCTTGTCAAGGGGGCGTTTAGCTTTCTTT

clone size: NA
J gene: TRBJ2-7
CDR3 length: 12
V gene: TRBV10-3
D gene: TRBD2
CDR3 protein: CAISEEGLAGYF
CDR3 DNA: TGTGCCATCAGTGAGGAAGGACTAGCGGGCTACTTC

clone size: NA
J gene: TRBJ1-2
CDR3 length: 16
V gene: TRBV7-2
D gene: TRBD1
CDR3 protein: CASSLGSDRDGYGYTF
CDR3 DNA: TGTGCCAGCAGCCTCGGGTCGGACAGGGACGGCTATGGCTACACCTTC

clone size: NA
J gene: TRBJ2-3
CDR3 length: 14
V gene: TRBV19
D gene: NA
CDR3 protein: CASRPERSTDTQYF
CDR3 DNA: TGTGCCAGTAGACCCGAGCGTAGCACAGATACGCAGTATTTT

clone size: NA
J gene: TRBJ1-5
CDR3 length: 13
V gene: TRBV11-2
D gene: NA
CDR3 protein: CASSLGPNQPQHF
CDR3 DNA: TGTGCCAGCAGCTTAGGGCCAAATCAGCCCCAGCATTTT

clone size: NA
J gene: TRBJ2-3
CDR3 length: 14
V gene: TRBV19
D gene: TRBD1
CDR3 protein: CASRGQGDTDTQYF
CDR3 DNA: TGTGCCAGTAGGGGACAGGGGGACACAGATACGCAGTATTTT

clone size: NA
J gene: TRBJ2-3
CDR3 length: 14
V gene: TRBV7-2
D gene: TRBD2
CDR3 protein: CASSFGGRADTQYF
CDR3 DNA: TGTGCCAGCAGCTTTGGGGGGAGGGCCGATACGCAGTATTTT

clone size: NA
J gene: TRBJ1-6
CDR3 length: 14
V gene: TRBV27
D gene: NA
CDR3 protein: CASSLEGANSPLHF
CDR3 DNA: TGTGCCAGCAGTTTGGAGGGCGCAAATTCACCCCTCCACTTT

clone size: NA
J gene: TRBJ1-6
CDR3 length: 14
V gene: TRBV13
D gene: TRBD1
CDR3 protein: CASSSRQGDSPLHF
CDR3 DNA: TGTGCCAGCAGCTCCCGACAGGGGGATTCACCCCTCCACTTT

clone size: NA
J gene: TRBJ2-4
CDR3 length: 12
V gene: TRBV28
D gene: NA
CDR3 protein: CASRTGGYVQYF
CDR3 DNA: TGTGCCAGCAGAACTGGAGGGTACGTTCAGTACTTC

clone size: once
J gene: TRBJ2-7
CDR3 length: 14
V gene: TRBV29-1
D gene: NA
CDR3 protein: CSVVGATTSYEQYF
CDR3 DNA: TGCAGCGTTGTGGGGGCGACTACCTCCTACGAGCAGTACTTC

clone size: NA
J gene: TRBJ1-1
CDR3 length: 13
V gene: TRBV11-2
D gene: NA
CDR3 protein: CASSQDRNTEAFF
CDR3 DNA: TGTGCCAGCAGTCAAGATAGGAACACTGAAGCTTTCTTT

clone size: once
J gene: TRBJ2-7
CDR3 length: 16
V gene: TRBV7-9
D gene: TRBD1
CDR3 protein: CASSFVGGTGDKYQYF
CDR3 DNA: TGTGCCAGCAGCTTCGTGGGCGGGACAGGGGACAAATACCAGTACTTC

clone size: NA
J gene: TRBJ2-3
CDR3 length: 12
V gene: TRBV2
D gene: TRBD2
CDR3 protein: CASSEGGDTQYF
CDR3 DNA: TGTGCCAGCAGTGAGGGGGGGGATACGCAGTATTTT

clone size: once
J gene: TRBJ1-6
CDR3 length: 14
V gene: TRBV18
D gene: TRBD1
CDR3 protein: CASSHGQGVSPLHF
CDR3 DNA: TGTGCCAGCTCACACGGACAGGGGGTTTCACCCCTCCACTTT

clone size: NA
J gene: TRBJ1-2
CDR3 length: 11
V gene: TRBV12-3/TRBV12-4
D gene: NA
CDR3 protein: CASSLGGGYTF
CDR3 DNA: TGTGCCAGCAGTCTCGGGGGAGGCTACACCTTC

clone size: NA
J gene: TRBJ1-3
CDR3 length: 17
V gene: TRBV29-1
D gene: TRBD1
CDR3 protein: CSVRGVGQGASGNTIYF
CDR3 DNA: TGCAGCGTTCGAGGGGTGGGACAGGGGGCATCTGGAAACACCATATATTTT

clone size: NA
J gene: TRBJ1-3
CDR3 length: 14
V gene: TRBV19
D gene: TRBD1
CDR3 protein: CASSAGTAGNTIYF
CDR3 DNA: TGTGCCAGTAGTGCCGGGACAGCTGGAAACACCATATATTTT

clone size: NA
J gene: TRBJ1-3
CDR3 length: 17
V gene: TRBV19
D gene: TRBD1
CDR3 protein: CASSLSTGRYSGNTIYF
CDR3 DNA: TGTGCCAGTAGTTTGTCGACAGGGCGCTACTCTGGAAACACCATATATTTT

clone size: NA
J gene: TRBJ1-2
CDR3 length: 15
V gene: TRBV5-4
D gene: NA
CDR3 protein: CASSLPEGVWAGYTF
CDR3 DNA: TGTGCCAGCAGCTTACCCGAGGGGGTGTGGGCTGGCTACACCTTC

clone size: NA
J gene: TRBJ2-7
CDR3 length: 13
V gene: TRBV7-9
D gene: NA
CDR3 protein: CASSLRTADEQYF
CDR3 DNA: TGTGCCAGCAGCTTAAGGACAGCGGACGAGCAGTACTTC